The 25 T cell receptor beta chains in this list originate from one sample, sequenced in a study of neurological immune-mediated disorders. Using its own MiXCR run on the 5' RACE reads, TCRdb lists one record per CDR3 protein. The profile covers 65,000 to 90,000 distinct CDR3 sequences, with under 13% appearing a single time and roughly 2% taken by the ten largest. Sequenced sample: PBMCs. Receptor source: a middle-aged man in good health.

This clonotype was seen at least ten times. Here the CDR3 DNA reads TGCGCCAGCAGCCCCTGGGAATCGGCTAGCACAGATACGCAGTATTTT. As protein: CASSPWESASTDTQYF. V is TRBV5-1 and J is TRBJ2-3; D call uncertain. The CDR3 runs to 16 residues. Trimming cost V 4 bases and J 0 bases, with 15 bases left between them. CDR1 and CDR2 (germline): SGHRS, YFSETQ.

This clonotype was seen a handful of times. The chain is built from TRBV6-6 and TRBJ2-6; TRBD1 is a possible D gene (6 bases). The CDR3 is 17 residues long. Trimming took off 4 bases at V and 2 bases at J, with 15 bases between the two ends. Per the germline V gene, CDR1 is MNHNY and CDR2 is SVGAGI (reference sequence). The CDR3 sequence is CASSLRTERAGANVLTF. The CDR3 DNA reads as TGTGCCAGCAGTTTAAGGACAGAGAGAGCTGGGGCCAACGTCCTGACTTTC.

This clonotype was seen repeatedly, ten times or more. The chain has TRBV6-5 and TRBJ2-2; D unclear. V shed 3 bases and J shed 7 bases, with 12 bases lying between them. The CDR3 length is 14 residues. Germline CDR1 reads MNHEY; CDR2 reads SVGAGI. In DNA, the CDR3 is TGTGCCAGCAGTTATAATCCGGTGTACGGGGAGCTGTTTTTT. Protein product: CASSYNPVYGELFF.

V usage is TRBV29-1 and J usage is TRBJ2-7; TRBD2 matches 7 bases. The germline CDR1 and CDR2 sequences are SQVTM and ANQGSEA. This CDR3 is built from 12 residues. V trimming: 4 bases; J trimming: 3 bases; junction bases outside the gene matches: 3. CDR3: CSVGQRGYEQYF. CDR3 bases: TGCAGCGTTGGCCAGCGGGGCTACGAGCAGTACTTC.

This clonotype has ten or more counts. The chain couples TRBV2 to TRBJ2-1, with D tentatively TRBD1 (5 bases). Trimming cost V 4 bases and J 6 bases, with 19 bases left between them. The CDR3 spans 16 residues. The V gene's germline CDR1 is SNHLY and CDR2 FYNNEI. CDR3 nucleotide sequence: TGTGCCAGCAGTGGCAGGGTGCGTCTTGATGTCAATGAGCAGTTCTTC. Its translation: CASSGRVRLDVNEQFF.

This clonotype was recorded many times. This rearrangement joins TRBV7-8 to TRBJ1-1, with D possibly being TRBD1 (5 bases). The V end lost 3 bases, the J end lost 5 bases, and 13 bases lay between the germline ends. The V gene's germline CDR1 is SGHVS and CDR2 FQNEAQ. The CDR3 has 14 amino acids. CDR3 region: CASSFFGGGTEAFF. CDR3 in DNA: TGTGCCAGCAGCTTCTTCGGGGGTGGGACTGAAGCTTTCTTT.

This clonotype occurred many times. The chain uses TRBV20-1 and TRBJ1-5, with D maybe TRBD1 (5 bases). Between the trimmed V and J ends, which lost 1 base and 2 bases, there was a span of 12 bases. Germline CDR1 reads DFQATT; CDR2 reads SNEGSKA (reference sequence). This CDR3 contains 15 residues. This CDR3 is CSARAGENRNQPQHF. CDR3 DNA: TGCAGTGCTAGAGCGGGGGAGAATCGCAATCAGCCCCAGCATTTT.

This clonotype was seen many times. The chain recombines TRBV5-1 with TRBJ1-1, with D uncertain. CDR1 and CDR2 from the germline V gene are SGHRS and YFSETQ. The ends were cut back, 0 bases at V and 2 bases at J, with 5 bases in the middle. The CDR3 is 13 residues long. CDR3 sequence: CASSLVVNTEAFF. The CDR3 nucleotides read TGCGCCAGCAGCTTGGTGGTCAACACTGAAGCTTTCTTT.

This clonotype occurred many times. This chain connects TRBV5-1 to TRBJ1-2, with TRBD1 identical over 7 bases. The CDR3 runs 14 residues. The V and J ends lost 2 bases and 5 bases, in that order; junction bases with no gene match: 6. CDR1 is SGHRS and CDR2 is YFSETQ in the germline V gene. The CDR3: CASSFNEQGYGYTF. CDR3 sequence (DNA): TGCGCCAGCAGCTTTAATGAACAGGGGTATGGCTACACCTTC.

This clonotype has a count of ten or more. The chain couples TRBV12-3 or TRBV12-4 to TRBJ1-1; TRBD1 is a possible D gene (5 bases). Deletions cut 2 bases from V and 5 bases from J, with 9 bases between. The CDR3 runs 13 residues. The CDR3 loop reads CASSLQGFTEAFF. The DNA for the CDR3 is TGTGCCAGCAGTTTACAGGGCTTTACTGAAGCTTTCTTT.

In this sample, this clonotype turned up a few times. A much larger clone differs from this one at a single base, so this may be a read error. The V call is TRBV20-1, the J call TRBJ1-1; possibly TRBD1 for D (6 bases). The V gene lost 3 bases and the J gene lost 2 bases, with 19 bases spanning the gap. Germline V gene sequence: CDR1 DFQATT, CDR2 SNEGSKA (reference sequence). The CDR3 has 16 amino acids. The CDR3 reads CSARGARLGSNTEAFF. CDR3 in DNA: TGCAGTGCTAGGGGGGCCAGACTGGGGAGTAACACTGAAGCTTTCTTT.

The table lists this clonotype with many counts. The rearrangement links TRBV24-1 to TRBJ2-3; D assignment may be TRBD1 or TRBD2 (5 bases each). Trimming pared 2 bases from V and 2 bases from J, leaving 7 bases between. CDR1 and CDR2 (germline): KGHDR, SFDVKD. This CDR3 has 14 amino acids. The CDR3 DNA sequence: TGTGCCACCAGTGATTCAGGGACCACAGATACGCAGTATTTT. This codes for CATSDSGTTDTQYF.

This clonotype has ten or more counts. The CDR3 DNA sequence: TGTGCCAGCAGTGAATGGGAGACTAGCGGAGTTGATACGCAGTATTTT. This encodes CASSEWETSGVDTQYF. The V gene is TRBV25-1, the J gene TRBJ2-3; the match to TRBD2 covers 9 bases. Germline-derived CDR1 and CDR2 are MGHDK and SYGVNS. The CDR3 has 16 amino acids. V gave up 1 base and J gave up 6 bases; unmatched junction bases: 8.

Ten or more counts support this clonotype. The CDR3, as DNA: TGTGCCAGCAGCAACTCGGACTTCCAAGAGACCCAGTACTTC. This translates into CASSNSDFQETQYF. V gene TRBV12-3 or TRBV12-4 combines with J gene TRBJ2-5, with a possible D match to TRBD2 (5 bases). The V end was cut by 6 bases, the J end by 1 base, with 12 bases between. The length of the CDR3 is 14 residues.

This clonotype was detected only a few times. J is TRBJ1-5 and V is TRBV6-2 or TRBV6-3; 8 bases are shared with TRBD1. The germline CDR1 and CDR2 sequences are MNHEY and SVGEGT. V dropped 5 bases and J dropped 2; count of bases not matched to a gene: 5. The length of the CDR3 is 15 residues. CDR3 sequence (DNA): TGTGCCAGCAGTACCCAGACAGGGGGCAATCAGCCCCAGCATTTT. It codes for CASSTQTGGNQPQHF.

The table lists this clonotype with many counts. CDR3 coding DNA: TGCAGTGCCACCGGGGGCAATCAGCCCCAGCATTTT. Encoded protein: CSATGGNQPQHF. The chain carries TRBV20-1 and TRBJ1-5; D not certain. This CDR3 has 12 residues. V gave up 6 bases and J gave up 2 bases, with 8 bases separating them. The germline V gene has CDR1 DFQATT and CDR2 SNEGSKA (reference sequence).

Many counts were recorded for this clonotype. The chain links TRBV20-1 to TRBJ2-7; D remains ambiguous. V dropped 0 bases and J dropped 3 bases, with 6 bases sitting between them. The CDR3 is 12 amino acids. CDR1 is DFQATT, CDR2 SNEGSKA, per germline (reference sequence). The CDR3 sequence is CSARDLSYEQYF. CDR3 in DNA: TGCAGTGCTAGAGATCTGAGCTACGAGCAGTACTTC.

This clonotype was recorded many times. CDR3 region: CSAATASGRAGTDTQYF. CDR3 bases: TGCAGTGCTGCGACGGCTAGCGGGAGGGCGGGCACAGATACGCAGTATTTT. The chain couples TRBV20-1 to TRBJ2-3; 12 bases match TRBD2. V was pared by 5 bases and J by 1 base, with 10 bases of the junction left unmatched. From germline, CDR1 is DFQATT and CDR2 SNEGSKA (reference sequence). CDR3 length equals 17 residues.

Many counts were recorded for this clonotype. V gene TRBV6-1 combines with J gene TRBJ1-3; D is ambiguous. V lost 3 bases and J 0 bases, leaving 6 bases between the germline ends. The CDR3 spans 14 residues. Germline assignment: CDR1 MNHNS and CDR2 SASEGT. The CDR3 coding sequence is TGTGCCAGCAGTGATTGGAGCTCTGGAAACACCATATATTTT. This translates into CASSDWSSGNTIYF.

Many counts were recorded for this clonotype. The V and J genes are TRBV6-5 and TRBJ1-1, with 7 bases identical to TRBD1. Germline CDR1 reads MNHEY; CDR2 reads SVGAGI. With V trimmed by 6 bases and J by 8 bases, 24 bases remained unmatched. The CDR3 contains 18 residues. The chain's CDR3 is CASSRGGGFDRVAHEAFF. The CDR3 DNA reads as TGTGCCAGCAGCCGGGGGGGGGGTTTCGACAGGGTGGCTCACGAAGCTTTCTTT.

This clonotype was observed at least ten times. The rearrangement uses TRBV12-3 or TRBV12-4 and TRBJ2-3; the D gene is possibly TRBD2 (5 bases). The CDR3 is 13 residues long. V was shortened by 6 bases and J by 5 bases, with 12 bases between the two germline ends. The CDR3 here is CASSGRAGDTQYF. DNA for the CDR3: TGTGCCAGCAGCGGTCGTGCGGGAGATACGCAGTATTTT.

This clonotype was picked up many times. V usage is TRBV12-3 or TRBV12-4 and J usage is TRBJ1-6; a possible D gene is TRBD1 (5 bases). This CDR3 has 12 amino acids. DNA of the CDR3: TGTGCTTCGGAGGGGTATAATTCACCCCTCCACTTT. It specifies CASEGYNSPLHF.

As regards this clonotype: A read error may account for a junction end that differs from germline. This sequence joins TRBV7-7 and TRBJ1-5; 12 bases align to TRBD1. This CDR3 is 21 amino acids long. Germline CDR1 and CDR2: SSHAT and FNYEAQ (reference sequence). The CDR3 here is CASSLARRDRGLGYSNQPQHF. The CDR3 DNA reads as TGTGCTAGCAGCTTAGCGAGGCGGGACAGGGGGCTGGGTTATAGCAATCAGCCCCAGCATTTT.

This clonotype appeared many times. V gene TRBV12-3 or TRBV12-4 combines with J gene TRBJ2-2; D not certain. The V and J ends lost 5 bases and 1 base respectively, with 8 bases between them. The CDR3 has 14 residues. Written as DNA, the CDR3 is TGTGCCAGCAGTCGTACCAGGAACACCGGGGAGCTGTTTTTT. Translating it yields CASSRTRNTGELFF.

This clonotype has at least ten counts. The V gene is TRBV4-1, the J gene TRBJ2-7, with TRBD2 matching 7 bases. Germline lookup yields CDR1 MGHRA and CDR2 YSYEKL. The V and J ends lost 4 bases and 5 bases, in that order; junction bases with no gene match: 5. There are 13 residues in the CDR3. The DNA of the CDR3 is TGCGCCAGCAGCCGGGGAGGGGACCACGAGCAGTACTTC. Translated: CASSRGGDHEQYF.